A single sample is the source of the 28 T cell receptor beta chains below, sequenced in a study of T cells in narcolepsy. The data were produced by immunoSEQ multiplex PCR, yet TCRdb's version contains in-frame clones alone and is incomplete. The sample holds about 34,000 clones, around four fifths seen once. Sequences were obtained from CD45RA- memory CD4+ T cells from PBMCs. The receptors here all came from a human donor with narcolepsy.

This clone was observed a few times. The chain carries TRBV2 and TRBJ2-5; the D is unclear. Germline-derived CDR1 and CDR2 are SNHLY and FYNNEI. The germline V and J ends were trimmed by 2 bases and 5 bases, with 15 bases remaining between them. CDR3 length: 15 residues. DNA of the CDR3: TGTGCCAGCAGTGAATGGGGTGGTCCTGCGGAGACCCAGTACTTC. Its protein is CASSEWGGPAETQYF.

The J gene is TRBJ1-4, the V gene TRBV28, with unresolved D. Germline V gene lookup returns CDR1 MDHEN and CDR2 SYDVKM. V dropped 1 base and J dropped 0 bases, with 6 bases sitting between them. This CDR3 contains 15 residues. The CDR3 region has the DNA TGTGCCAGCAGTTTATTGGGAACAACTAATGAAAAACTGTTTTTT. This encodes CASSLLGTTNEKLFF.

The chain couples TRBV5-1 to TRBJ1-5; D remains unclear. Germline V gene sequence: CDR1 SGHRS, CDR2 YFSETQ. V gave up 2 bases and J gave up 7 bases, with 10 bases separating them. The CDR3 is 13 amino acids. The CDR3 protein is CASSFSQGQPQHF. CDR3 nucleotide sequence: TGCGCCAGCAGCTTTAGCCAAGGGCAGCCCCAGCATTTT.

The chain combines TRBV19 with TRBJ1-4; 11 positions agree with TRBD1. The CDR3 sequence is 13 residues long. The V and J ends lost 9 bases and 8 bases, in that order; junction bases with no gene match: 5. Germline V CDR1 and CDR2: LNHDA, SQIVND (reference sequence). CDR3: CASLGQGVEKLFF. In nucleotides, the CDR3 is TGTGCCAGCCTGGGACAGGGGGTAGAAAAACTGTTTTTT.

The CDR3 DNA is TGTGCCAGCAGCTTAGGGGTCCGGGGGGGGTATGGAGATACGCAGTATTTT. Translated: CASSLGVRGGYGDTQYF. This rearrangement joins TRBV7-6 to TRBJ2-3; 8 nucleotides align to TRBD2. The germline V gene encodes CDR1 SGHVS and CDR2 FNYEAQ. The CDR3 extends over 17 amino acids. The trim removed 1 base at V and 5 bases at J, leaving 11 bases unmatched.

The J gene is TRBJ2-1, the V gene TRBV7-9; 15 bases match TRBD2. V lost 11 bases, J lost 7 bases, and 6 bases stayed unmatched. Germline V gene data show CDR1 as SEHNR and CDR2 as FQNEAQ (reference sequence). The CDR3 runs to 14 residues. The DNA of the CDR3 is TGTGCCTCCGCCGGGACTAGCGGGAGGAATGAGCAGTTCTTC. It translates to CASAGTSGRNEQFF.

In DNA, the CDR3 is TGCGCCAGCAGCTTGGACGGACAGGGGGGTGGCAATCAGCCCCAGCATTTT. This encodes CASSLDGQGGGNQPQHF. V is TRBV5-1 and J is TRBJ1-5; 10 bases are a match to TRBD1. CDR3 length equals 17 residues. The germline V gene encodes CDR1 SGHRS and CDR2 YFSETQ. J gave up 2 bases and V 0 bases, and 5 bases lay outside the gene matches.

The gene calls are TRBV19 and TRBJ2-1; D is perhaps TRBD2 (6 bases). Germline V gene sequence: CDR1 LNHDA, CDR2 SQIVND (reference sequence). The CDR3 loop spans 16 amino acids. Trimming left V 7 bases short and J 1 base short, with 17 bases between. The CDR3 here is CASTPRRGRSYNEQFF. The CDR3 nucleotides are TGTGCCAGTACCCCCCGGCGGGGCCGGTCCTACAATGAGCAGTTCTTC. Variable domain in full (rest from reference TRBV19 and TRBJ2-1): DGGITQSPKYLFRKEGQNVTLSCEQNLNHDAMYWYRQDPGQGLRLIYYSQIVNDFQKGDIAEGYSVSREKKESFPLTVTSAQKNPTAFYLCASTPRRGRSYNEQFFGPGTRLTVL.

The chain recombines TRBV18 with TRBJ2-5; D is uncertain. Per the germline V gene, CDR1 is KGHSH and CDR2 is LQKENI. V lost 3 bases to trimming and J lost 1 base, with 18 bases between them. The CDR3 contains 17 residues. The CDR3 loop reads CASSPSGRSGFQETQYF. The DNA of the CDR3 is TGTGCCAGCTCACCGTCAGGCAGGAGTGGTTTCCAAGAGACCCAGTACTTC.

This clone was seen more than once but under ten times. CDR3 protein: CASSPRTSGGGYEQYF. The CDR3 nucleotides are TGTGCCAGCTCACCGAGGACTAGCGGAGGGGGCTACGAGCAGTACTTC. The J gene is TRBJ2-7, the V gene TRBV18; 10 nucleotides align to TRBD2. Germline CDR1 KGHSH, CDR2 LQKENI. The V segment lost 3 bases and the J segment 3 bases; nucleotides outside the gene matches: 8. The CDR3 runs to 16 residues.

In DNA form, the CDR3 reads TGTGCCAGCAGCCATAGGGGCGGGGTTGCTGGGGCCAACGTCCTGACTTTC. Amino acid sequence: CASSHRGGVAGANVLTF. This chain connects TRBV5-4 to TRBJ2-6; a weak D match, TRBD2 (6 bases). V lost 4 bases to trimming and J lost 2 bases, with 16 bases between them. CDR1 is SGHNT, CDR2 YYREEE, per germline (reference sequence). This CDR3 comprises 17 residues.

J is TRBJ1-2 and V is TRBV5-4; D ambiguous. With 1 base removed from V and 8 bases from J, the gap between germline ends came to 15 bases. This CDR3 has 14 amino acids. Germline CDR1 reads SGHNT; CDR2 reads YYREEE (reference sequence). The CDR3 protein is CASSLYQVAYGYTF. Here the CDR3 DNA reads TGTGCCAGCAGCTTGTACCAGGTGGCGTACGGCTACACCTTC.

The table lists this clone with a count of one. J is TRBJ1-2 and V is TRBV18, with D possibly TRBD1 on 6 matching bases. The CDR3 is 14 residues long. With 1 base removed from V and 8 bases from J, the gap between germline ends came to 14 bases. Germline values: CDR1 KGHSH, CDR2 LQKENI. CDR3 in DNA: TGTGCCAGCTCACCACTGAACAGGGAAGAGGGCTACACCTTC. It is translated as CASSPLNREEGYTF. The whole variable domain, remainder taken from reference TRBV18 and TRBJ1-2, is NAGVMQNPRHLVRRRGQEARLRCSPMKGHSHVYWYRQLPEEGLKFMVYLQKENIIDESGMPKERFSAEFPKEGPSILRIQQVVRGDSAAYFCASSPLNREEGYTFGSGTRLTVV.

The chain joins TRBV6-1 to TRBJ1-2, with D possibly TRBD1 on 6 matching bases. This CDR3 is built from 14 residues. Trimming left V 7 bases short and J 4 bases short, with 16 bases between. Germline assignment: CDR1 MNHNS and CDR2 SASEGT. The CDR3, as DNA: TGTGCCAGCATTTCCGGACAGAGGACCTATGGCTACACCTTC. This codes for CASISGQRTYGYTF.

The sample holds one count of this clone. The V call is TRBV7-9, the J call TRBJ2-1; no clear D gene. This CDR3 has 16 amino acids. Trimming took 1 base from V and 0 from J, leaving 10 bases between them. Germline lookup yields CDR1 SEHNR and CDR2 FQNEAQ (reference sequence). CDR3 coding DNA: TGTGCCAGCAGCTTAGAGGGATCGAGCTCCTACAATGAGCAGTTCTTC. Translating gives CASSLEGSSSYNEQFF.

The CDR3 reads CASSRDRGYTEAFF. The CDR3 nucleotides are TGCGCCAGCAGTCGGGACAGGGGGTACACTGAAGCTTTCTTT. The chain recombines TRBV10-1 with TRBJ1-1; TRBD1 matches 11 bases. This CDR3 is 14 amino acids long. The germline gives CDR1 WNHNN, CDR2 SYGVQD (reference sequence). The ends lost 5 bases at V and 3 bases at J; junction bases unmatched: 2.

In this sample, this clone turned up once. V usage is TRBV28 and J usage is TRBJ2-2; D remains ambiguous. This CDR3 has 15 amino acids. In germline, CDR1 is MDHEN, CDR2 SYDVKM. V lost 5 bases to trimming and J lost 4 bases, with 14 bases between them. The CDR3, as DNA: TGTGCCAGCAGTGCGACCCTTGGTAGCACCGGGGAGCTGTTTTTT. Its translation: CASSATLGSTGELFF.

This clone was seen a few times. This chain connects TRBV5-4 to TRBJ1-3, with D tentatively TRBD1 (5 bases). The germline V gene encodes CDR1 SGHNT and CDR2 YYREEE (reference sequence). The CDR3 has 16 residues. The ends were cut back, 0 bases at V and 2 bases at J, with 12 bases in the middle. The CDR3 nucleotides read TGTGCCAGCAGCTTGGGCGGGGGGGGTGCTGGAAACACCATATATTTT. Translated, it gives CASSLGGGGAGNTIYF.

This clone has just one count. The chain links TRBV4-3 to TRBJ2-7; TRBD1 aligns across 7 bases. The V gene end was trimmed by 1 base and the J gene end by 3 bases; junction bases not matched to a gene: 6. Germline V gives CDR1 LGHNA, CDR2 YSLEER. The CDR3 consists of 15 residues. CDR3 amino acids: CASSQGGTANYEQYF. The CDR3 DNA is TGCGCCAGCAGCCAAGGAGGGACAGCAAACTACGAGCAGTACTTC.

J is TRBJ1-4 and V is TRBV29-1, with D perhaps TRBD1 (5 bases). Germline lookup yields CDR1 SQVTM and CDR2 ANQGSEA. The CDR3 is 12 amino acids. V lost 5 bases to trimming and J lost 6 bases, with 10 bases between them. Here the CDR3 reads CSVRQSDEKLFF. In DNA, the CDR3 is TGCAGCGTTCGACAGAGCGATGAAAAACTGTTTTTT.

Points on this clone: Other DNA sequences from this sample encode an identical CDR3 as well. V is TRBV30 and J is TRBJ1-2; maybe TRBD1 (5 bases). The CDR3 runs 13 residues. With 1 base removed from V and 8 bases from J, the gap between germline ends came to 14 bases. From germline, CDR1 is GTSNPN and CDR2 SVGIG (reference sequence). The CDR3, as DNA: TGTGCCTGGAGTGCGTCCGGGGGTGGGGGCTACACCTTC. It specifies CAWSASGGGGYTF.

V and J are TRBV2 and TRBJ1-1, with unresolved D. This CDR3 contains 14 residues. Germline V lookup: CDR1 SNHLY, CDR2 FYNNEI. V was trimmed by 3 bases and J by 1 base, leaving 9 bases between them. The CDR3 DNA is TGTGCCAGCAGTGAGGTAGGCAGGAACACTGAAGCTTTCTTT. Encoded protein: CASSEVGRNTEAFF.

The V and J genes are TRBV7-9 and TRBJ2-1; 7 positions agree with TRBD2. Germline V gene data show CDR1 as SEHNR and CDR2 as FQNEAQ (reference sequence). The ends lost 5 bases at V and 5 bases at J; junction bases unmatched: 9. The CDR3 runs 15 residues. The CDR3: CASSLDGGIHNEQFF. CDR3 nucleotide sequence: TGTGCCAGCAGCCTAGACGGGGGGATCCACAATGAGCAGTTCTTC.

With regard to this clone: Other DNA sequences of this sample code for an identical CDR3. This CDR3 reads CASSPHGGGSYEQYF. CDR3 nucleotides: TGTGCCAGCAGCCCCCACGGCGGAGGTTCCTACGAGCAGTACTTC. The V gene is TRBV7-2, the J gene TRBJ2-7, with D maybe TRBD2 (5 bases). CDR1 is SGHTA and CDR2 is FQGNSA in the germline V gene. The CDR3 runs 15 residues. Between the trimmed V and J ends, which lost 5 bases and 1 base, there was a span of 15 bases.

The V call is TRBV6-6, the J call TRBJ1-2; tentative D call: TRBD1 (5 bases). Germline CDR1 is MNHNY and CDR2 is SVGAGI (reference sequence). Trimming took 5 bases from V and 7 from J, leaving 11 bases between them. This CDR3 comprises 12 residues. This CDR3 is CASSAQGFGYTF. CDR3 in DNA: TGTGCCAGCAGTGCCCAGGGATTTGGCTACACCTTC.

J is TRBJ1-1 and V is TRBV2; perhaps TRBD1 as D (5 bases). The CDR3 covers 17 residues. Germline-derived CDR1 and CDR2 are SNHLY and FYNNEI. V was cut by 7 bases and J by 0 bases, with 21 bases left in between. Here the CDR3 reads CASKASSGRRLNTEAFF. CDR3 nucleotide sequence: TGTGCCAGCAAGGCATCTTCAGGGCGGCGACTGAACACTGAAGCTTTCTTT.

The chain couples TRBV27 to TRBJ1-6; D is possibly TRBD1 (5 bases). In germline, CDR1 is MNHEY, CDR2 SMNVEV (reference sequence). The CDR3 loop spans 14 amino acids. V lost 5 bases to trimming and J lost 6 bases, with 11 bases between them. CDR3 coding DNA: TGTGCCAGCAGTCAGGGACGGAGTAATTCACCCCTCCACTTT. It encodes CASSQGRSNSPLHF.

This clone was seen a few times. This sequence joins TRBV7-2 and TRBJ2-2; the D gene is possibly TRBD2 (5 bases). V was trimmed by 6 bases and J by 7 bases, leaving 18 bases between them. CDR3 length: 15 residues. Per the germline V gene, CDR1 is SGHTA and CDR2 is FQGNSA. This CDR3 is CASRHFGEYDGELFF. CDR3 coding DNA: TGTGCCAGCAGGCACTTTGGGGAGTATGACGGGGAGCTGTTTTTT.